The sequence of this T cell receptor beta chain was determined in a study of blood T cell repertoires in COVID-19. Study overall: There were acute and convalescent COVID-19 samples, and they came from the United States, Italy and Spain.

During active infection, Seattle patients enrolled and were then monitored through disease. Original processing notes: By means of reference gene primer amplification, nucleated cell counts were estimated. The assay was immunoSEQ multiplex PCR, and TCRdb's table has in-frame clones only and misses some. The DNA gave D and trimming, while V, J and clone size come from that table. This table holds about 420,000 clones, 70% to 90% found once. The CDR3 covers 12 residues. The V end was cut by 3 bases, the J end by 2 bases, with 2 bases between. Germline-derived CDR1 and CDR2 are MGHRA and YSYEKL. About this clone itself: At the DNA level, this CDR3 is encoded by other sequences in the same sample as well.

Sequencing was done on a sample of peripheral blood. The TCR sequence derives from a man between 18 and 35 years old with COVID-19, enrolled during active disease. The gene calls are TRBV4-1 and TRBJ1-5; D gene unclear. CDR3 sequence: CASSHGNQPQHF. CDR3 DNA sequence: TGCGCCAGCAGCCACGGCAATCAGCCCCAGCATTTT.